Shown below are 29 T cell receptor beta chains from a single sample sequenced in a study of blood T cell repertoires in COVID-19. TCRdb's copy holds only in-frame clones and misses some; the assay was immunoSEQ multiplex PCR. Of about 100,000 clones in the sample, over 75% were seen once. Sequencing used peripheral blood. These receptors were collected from a young man in a cohort sampled during active COVID-19.

V and J are TRBV19 and TRBJ1-5; 11 nucleotides match TRBD1. The CDR3 consists of 17 residues. Germline CDR1 is LNHDA and CDR2 is SQIVND (reference sequence). Trimming at V came to 5 bases and at J to 2 bases, leaving 8 bases not matched to a gene. This chain's CDR3 is CASSAPRTGGGNQPQHF. The CDR3 region has the DNA TGTGCCAGTAGTGCACCACGGACAGGGGGCGGCAATCAGCCCCAGCATTTT.

This chain connects TRBV24-1 to TRBJ1-1; the D gene is possibly TRBD1 (6 bases). The V end lost 4 bases, the J end lost 8 bases, and 10 bases lay between the germline ends. This CDR3 spans 12 amino acids. Germline assignment: CDR1 KGHDR and CDR2 SFDVKD. The CDR3 sequence: CATSDPDSEAFF. In DNA form, the CDR3 reads TGTGCCACCAGTGACCCGGACAGCGAAGCTTTCTTT.

The CDR3 loop is CAIAAREAHLGYEQYF. The CDR3 DNA reads TGTGCCATCGCCGCTAGGGAGGCTCATCTCGGCTACGAGCAGTACTTC. This chain uses TRBV10-3 with TRBJ2-7; TRBD2 is a possible D gene (6 bases). Trimming pared 8 bases from V and 3 bases from J, leaving 23 bases between. Germline loops: CDR1 ENHRY, CDR2 SYGVKD. This CDR3 has 16 residues.

The chain employs TRBV23-1 and TRBJ2-7; tentative D call: TRBD1 (5 bases). TRBV23-1 is an ORF, and what it does is uncertain. V lost 8 bases and J lost 0, with 23 bases in between. The CDR3 is 17 amino acids. CDR3 coding DNA: TGCGCCAGCTCCCCGTGCAGGGTGGATGAGAGCTCCTACGAGCAGTACTTC. Encoded protein: CASSPCRVDESSYEQYF.

This clone showed up just a few times. This sequence joins TRBV12-3 or TRBV12-4 and TRBJ1-5, with 7 bases that match TRBD1. This CDR3 contains 13 residues. V lost 7 bases and J lost 7; bases outside the gene matches: 7. The CDR3 spells CASTRQGQQPQHF. CDR3 coding DNA: TGTGCCAGCACCCGACAGGGACAGCAGCCCCAGCATTTT.

This clone has just one count. V gene TRBV29-1 combines with J gene TRBJ1-2; D unclear. CDR1 and CDR2 from the germline V gene are SQVTM and ANQGSEA. With 0 bases removed from V and 7 bases from J, the gap between germline ends came to 9 bases. The CDR3 runs 12 residues. CDR3 DNA: TGCAGCGTTGAAGAGGGGAGGTTTGGCTACACCTTC. This translates into CSVEEGRFGYTF.

The J gene is TRBJ1-2, the V gene TRBV28; TRBD1 is a possible D gene (6 bases). CDR1 is MDHEN, CDR2 SYDVKM, per germline. The CDR3 has 14 residues. V lost 4 bases and J 6 bases, leaving 15 bases between the germline ends. CDR3 region: CASSYHPQGHGYTF. Written as DNA, the CDR3 is TGTGCCAGCAGTTACCACCCTCAGGGGCATGGCTACACCTTC.

The count of this clone is one. The rearrangement uses TRBV24-1 and TRBJ2-2; the D is unclear. Trimming took off 2 bases at V and 1 base at J, with 4 bases between the two ends. The CDR3 runs 14 residues. Germline V gene data show CDR1 as KGHDR and CDR2 as SFDVKD. CDR3 in DNA: TGTGCCACCAGTGATTACAGGAACACCGGGGAGCTGTTTTTT. Translating it yields CATSDYRNTGELFF.

The chain couples TRBV5-1 to TRBJ2-3, with 7 bases fitting TRBD1. Germline-derived CDR1 and CDR2 are SGHRS and YFSETQ. V shed 0 bases and J 2 bases; nucleotides not matched to a gene: 9. CDR3 length equals 17 residues. The CDR3 nucleotides read TGCGCCAGCAGCTTGGCCTCCGGGACAGATTCCACAGATACGCAGTATTTT. Protein sequence: CASSLASGTDSTDTQYF.

J is TRBJ2-1 and V is TRBV19, with 7 positions matching TRBD1. This CDR3 region has 13 residues. Germline values: CDR1 LNHDA, CDR2 SQIVND (reference sequence). DNA of the CDR3: TGTGCTACAGGGGTCCTCTCCTACAATGAGCAGTTCTTC. Translated, it gives CATGVLSYNEQFF.

The V and J genes are TRBV14 and TRBJ2-2; D may be TRBD2 (6 bases). CDR3 length: 15 residues. Trimming removed 4 bases from V and 6 bases from J, with 15 bases in between. The germline V gene has CDR1 SGHDN and CDR2 FVKESK. This CDR3 reads CASSLLASFAGELFF. CDR3 coding DNA: TGTGCCAGCAGCCTACTAGCCTCCTTCGCCGGGGAGCTGTTTTTT. Drawing the rest from reference TRBV14 and TRBJ2-2, the complete variable domain is EAGVTQFPSHSVIEKGQTVTLRCDPISGHDNLYWYRRVMGKEIKFLLHFVKESKQDESGMPNNRFLAERTGGTYSTLKVQPAELEDSGVYFCASSLLASFAGELFFGEGSRLTVL.

The chain uses TRBV5-6 and TRBJ2-7; D is unresolved. This CDR3 is built from 14 residues. Trimming pared 4 bases from V and 1 base from J, leaving 12 bases between. Germline V gene data show CDR1 as SGHDT and CDR2 as YYEEEE. Here the CDR3 DNA reads TGTGCCAGCAGCCGTCAGTTCACGTCCTACGAGCAGTACTTC. Protein sequence: CASSRQFTSYEQYF.

The V call is TRBV5-1, the J call TRBJ2-1; D is perhaps TRBD2 (5 bases). Germline loops: CDR1 SGHRS, CDR2 YFSETQ. Trimming removed 4 bases at V and 10 bases at J, with 18 bases between. The CDR3 has 14 amino acids. CDR3 nucleotide sequence: TGCGCCAGCAGCCCGCGGACTGGATCGTGGGAGCAGTTCTTC. It specifies CASSPRTGSWEQFF.

The gene calls are TRBV5-5 and TRBJ1-2, with no clear D. V gave up 3 bases and J gave up 4 bases, with 13 bases separating them. The CDR3 extends over 14 amino acids. Germline V gene data show CDR1 as SGHKS and CDR2 as YYEKEE (reference sequence). The CDR3 loop reads CASSSAVWSYGYTF. For the CDR3, the DNA is TGTGCCAGCAGCTCGGCAGTTTGGAGCTATGGCTACACCTTC.

This chain joins TRBV6-4 and TRBJ2-1, with TRBD1 identical over 9 bases. V dropped 0 bases and J dropped 8; count of bases not matched to a gene: 5. Germline V gene sequence: CDR1 MRHNA, CDR2 SNTAGT. The CDR3 is 15 amino acids. The CDR3 DNA is TGTGCCAGCAGTGACTCAGACAGGGGGATGGATGAGCAGTTCTTC. Translating it yields CASSDSDRGMDEQFF.

This clone has a single count. This chain links TRBV19 with TRBJ1-2, with D unresolved. The V gene's germline CDR1 is LNHDA and CDR2 SQIVND (reference sequence). This CDR3 spans 11 amino acids. V was pared by 5 bases and J by 6 bases, with 7 bases between. The CDR3 coding sequence is TGTGCCAGTAGTTCTCCTAATGGCTACACCTTC. This encodes CASSSPNGYTF.

The chain uses TRBV10-3 and TRBJ2-3; 9 bases fit TRBD2. The CDR3 length is 17 residues. V dropped 4 bases and J dropped 0; count of bases not matched to a gene: 8. CDR1 ENHRY and CDR2 SYGVKD come from the germline V gene. The CDR3 protein is CAISGAPSGASTDTQYF. As DNA, the CDR3 is TGTGCCATCAGTGGGGCCCCTAGCGGGGCTAGCACAGATACGCAGTATTTT.

The genes are TRBV12-5 and TRBJ2-5; a possible D gene is TRBD2 (7 bases). The CDR3 consists of 16 residues. Germline V lookup: CDR1 LGHNT, CDR2 FRNRAP. The V gene lost 0 bases and the J gene lost 4 bases, with 15 bases spanning the gap. The CDR3 sequence: CASGLVRWGGRETQYF. CDR3 DNA: TGTGCTAGTGGTTTGGTACGATGGGGGGGCCGAGAGACCCAGTACTTC.

J is TRBJ2-3 and V is TRBV7-3; D might be TRBD1 (6 bases). Between the trimmed V and J ends, which lost 6 bases and 0 bases, there was a span of 13 bases. Germline assignment: CDR1 SGHTA and CDR2 FQGTGA. This CDR3 region has 15 residues. The DNA for the CDR3 is TGTGCCAGCAGTCCCAGGGGTACCAGCACAGATACGCAGTATTTT. Its protein is CASSPRGTSTDTQYF.

This chain uses TRBV10-3 with TRBJ1-5; D call uncertain. Germline lookup yields CDR1 ENHRY and CDR2 SYGVKD. V gave up 3 bases and J gave up 6 bases, with 15 bases separating them. The CDR3 loop spans 15 amino acids. This CDR3 is CAISEALVVGQPQHF. The CDR3 DNA reads TGTGCCATCAGTGAAGCCTTAGTCGTCGGTCAGCCCCAGCATTTT.

V gene TRBV25-1 combines with J gene TRBJ1-2; D gene unclear. Germline CDR1 is MGHDK and CDR2 is SYGVNS. Trimming pared 4 bases from V and 6 bases from J, leaving 18 bases between. The length of the CDR3 is 15 residues. CDR3 coding DNA: TGTGCCAGCAGTGGCCGCCGACGGGGTGCCGATGGCTACACCTTC. Encoded protein: CASSGRRRGADGYTF.

The J gene is TRBJ2-3, the V gene TRBV10-3, with TRBD1 identical over 8 bases. This CDR3 contains 14 residues. Losses at the gene ends were 5 bases for V and 1 base for J; bases not matched to a gene: 2. CDR1 is ENHRY, CDR2 SYGVKD, per germline. The CDR3 sequence: CAISQGARTDTQYF. CDR3 DNA: TGTGCCATCAGTCAGGGGGCCCGCACAGATACGCAGTATTTT.

This chain connects TRBV6-5 to TRBJ2-3; TRBD1 matches at 9 bases. This CDR3 is 16 amino acids long. The junction had 7 bases not matched to a gene; V was cut back by 0 bases and J by 6 bases. CDR1 MNHEY and CDR2 SVGAGI come from the germline V gene. The CDR3 region is CASSYSGQGQGDTQYF. CDR3 bases: TGTGCCAGCAGTTACTCGGGACAGGGCCAAGGGGATACGCAGTATTTT.

This clone came up a few times. The chain recombines TRBV19 with TRBJ1-2, with D perhaps matching TRBD1 (6 bases). Germline V gene sequence: CDR1 LNHDA, CDR2 SQIVND (reference sequence). V was trimmed by 3 bases and J by 4 bases, leaving 12 bases between them. The CDR3 loop spans 14 amino acids. CDR3 sequence reads: CASSIQQGIYGYTF. The CDR3 DNA follows: TGTGCCAGTAGTATCCAGCAGGGGATCTATGGCTACACCTTC.

V and J are TRBV19 and TRBJ1-2; weak D call: TRBD1 (5 bases). This CDR3 has 18 amino acids. Germline CDR1 LNHDA, CDR2 SQIVND (reference sequence). Trimming removed 8 bases at V and 5 bases at J, with 30 bases between. CDR3 region: CASPEAARGPESRYGYTF. CDR3 DNA: TGTGCCAGTCCAGAGGCGGCAAGGGGCCCTGAGTCGAGGTATGGCTACACCTTC. Supplemented by reference TRBV19 and TRBJ1-2, the full variable domain reads DGGITQSPKYLFRKEGQNVTLSCEQNLNHDAMYWYRQDPGQGLRLIYYSQIVNDFQKGDIAEGYSVSREKKESFPLTVTSAQKNPTAFYLCASPEAARGPESRYGYTFGSGTRLTVV.

The chain combines TRBV27 with TRBJ2-3; D is possibly TRBD1 (5 bases). V lost 2 bases to trimming and J lost 5 bases, with 11 bases between them. From germline, CDR1 is MNHEY and CDR2 SMNVEV (reference sequence). The CDR3 consists of 14 residues. The CDR3: CASSLDQGVDTQYF. Here the CDR3 DNA reads TGTGCCAGCAGTTTAGACCAGGGTGTAGATACGCAGTATTTT.

The chain recombines TRBV6-5 with TRBJ2-5; the match to TRBD2 covers 12 bases. This CDR3 region has 15 residues. Germline CDR1 MNHEY, CDR2 SVGAGI. V shed 5 bases, J shed 5 bases, and the junction held 6 bases outside the gene matches. This chain's CDR3 is CASSLLAGGVETQYF. The CDR3 region has the DNA TGTGCCAGCAGTCTACTAGCGGGGGGAGTGGAGACCCAGTACTTC.

The CDR3 DNA reads TGTGCCAGCAGCGTCTACGGGACAGGGCCAGACAATGAGCAGTTCTTC. This codes for CASSVYGTGPDNEQFF. The V gene is TRBV9, the J gene TRBJ2-1; TRBD1 agrees at 9 bases. J lost 5 bases, V lost 2 bases, and 8 bases had no gene match. Germline V gives CDR1 SGDLS, CDR2 YYNGEE. The CDR3 covers 16 residues. Together with reference TRBV9 and TRBJ2-1, the CDR3 gives the full variable domain: DSGVTQTPKHLITATGQRVTLRCSPRSGDLSVYWYQQSLDQGLQFLIQYYNGEERAKGNILERFSAQQFPDLHSELNLSSLELGDSALYFCASSVYGTGPDNEQFFGPGTRLTVL.

CDR3 region: CASSLPQDRQETQYF. In nucleotides, the CDR3 is TGTGCCAGCAGCCTTCCCCAGGACAGACAAGAGACCCAGTACTTC. The gene calls are TRBV3-1 (or the pseudogene TRBV3-2) and TRBJ2-5; D is perhaps TRBD1 (6 bases). V lost 4 bases, J lost 2 bases, and 14 bases lay in between. Per the germline V gene, CDR1 is LGHDT and CDR2 is YNNKEL (reference sequence). The CDR3 totals 15 residues.